This T cell receptor (beta chain) derives from a study of molecular identifiers for immune sequencing clone quantification. This clonotype turned up a few times. A much larger clone lies one base from this, so it may be a read error. Per germline, CDR1 SGHDT and CDR2 YYEEEE. This CDR3 has 15 amino acids. TCRdb used MiXCR to reprocess the PCR reads, holding one entry per CDR3 protein. The table shows some 8,500 distinct CDR3 sequences, with roughly 14% occurring only once. The origin of this receptor is a human donor in good health. Some libraries in this study had Jurkat cell RNA spiked in. Material: naive CD8+ T cells from blood, with Jurkat cell RNA spiked in. Subset: FACS-sorted CD8+CD4-CCR7+CD45RA+ naive T cells. V usage is TRBV5-6 and J usage is TRBJ2-5; tentatively, D is TRBD2 (5 bases). DNA for the CDR3: TGTGCCGGCAGCTTGGACGGACTCCGACAAGAGACCCAGTACTTC. This translates into CAGSLDGLRQETQYF.